These T cell receptor beta chains were read from a single sample in a study of T cells in tuberculosis. Assay used: immunoSEQ multiplex PCR; TCRdb lists only in-frame clones, some missing. This table holds nearly 60,000 clones, roughly 88% found once. Input material: CD1b-GMM tetramer-negative cells sorted from PBMCs. The receptors here all came from an adult woman with latent tuberculosis. The CDR3 runs from the conserved cysteine through the conserved F or W. The order of the fields is V gene, clone size, J gene, D gene, CDR3 protein, CDR3 DNA. The D gene is left open where the match is weak. Clone sizes are given selectively: once, few, many, or a class where the clone is expanded.

V: TRBV4-3; size: NA; J: TRBJ2-3; D: NA; CDR3: CASSQDRGADTQYF; DNA: TGCGCCAGCAGCCAAGATCGGGGAGCAGATACGCAGTATTTT
V: TRBV5-1; size: NA; J: TRBJ2-7; D: NA; CDR3: CASRGDTVGEQYF; DNA: TGCGCCAGCAGGGGGGACACCGTCGGCGAGCAGTACTTC
V: TRBV9; size: NA; J: TRBJ2-7; D: TRBD1; CDR3: CASSVYTGGIGEQYF; DNA: TGTGCCAGCAGCGTTTATACAGGGGGGATAGGGGAGCAGTACTTC
V: TRBV2; size: NA; J: TRBJ1-2; D: TRBD1; CDR3: CASRGTGGRGEGYTF; DNA: TGTGCCAGCAGAGGGACAGGGGGTAGAGGGGAAGGCTACACCTTC
V: TRBV19; size: NA; J: TRBJ2-7; D: TRBD1; CDR3: CASSATPGTETLPYEQYF; DNA: TGTGCCAGTAGTGCGACCCCCGGGACAGAAACTTTGCCCTACGAGCAGTACTTC
V: TRBV14; size: NA; J: TRBJ1-1; D: NA; CDR3: CASSQEIPREIDDEAFF; DNA: TGTGCCAGCAGCCAAGAGATCCCCAGGGAAATTGATGATGAAGCTTTCTTT
V: TRBV6-1; size: NA; J: TRBJ2-3; D: NA; CDR3: CASKFGRTDTQYF; DNA: TGTGCCAGTAAGTTCGGGAGAACAGATACGCAGTATTTT
V: TRBV10-3; size: NA; J: TRBJ1-6; D: TRBD1; CDR3: CAISAVGQGNSPLHF; DNA: TGTGCCATCAGTGCGGTGGGACAGGGGAATTCACCCCTCCACTTT
V: TRBV7-2; size: NA; J: TRBJ1-5; D: TRBD1; CDR3: CASSPSTGEHQPQHF; DNA: TGTGCCAGCAGCCCGTCCACAGGGGAACATCAGCCCCAGCATTTT
V: TRBV4-3; size: NA; J: TRBJ2-7; D: TRBD2; CDR3: CASSQDSGGREQYF; DNA: TGCGCCAGCAGCCAAGATAGCGGGGGCCGCGAGCAGTACTTC
V: TRBV6-1; size: NA; J: TRBJ1-1; D: TRBD1; CDR3: CASRDRVDPEAFF; DNA: TGTGCCAGCAGGGACAGGGTGGACCCTGAAGCTTTCTTT
V: TRBV6-6; size: few; J: TRBJ2-7; D: TRBD1; CDR3: CASTEWTGIIGEQYF; DNA: TGTGCCAGCACCGAGTGGACAGGGATCATTGGCGAGCAGTACTTC
V: TRBV30; size: NA; J: TRBJ1-2; D: NA; CDR3: CAWSGGARGYGYTF; DNA: TGTGCCTGGAGTGGCGGAGCCAGGGGCTATGGCTACACCTTC
V: TRBV7-8; size: NA; J: TRBJ2-7; D: NA; CDR3: CASSLVSMSSYEQYF; DNA: TGTGCCAGCAGCTTAGTTTCAATGAGCTCCTACGAGCAGTACTTC
V: TRBV19; size: NA; J: TRBJ1-1; D: NA; CDR3: CASKRGRGTEAFF; DNA: TGTGCCAGTAAACGGGGGAGGGGCACTGAAGCTTTCTTT
V: TRBV30; size: few; J: TRBJ1-1; D: NA; CDR3: CASPLGGVTEAFF; DNA: TGTGCCTCCCCACTGGGGGGGGTCACTGAAGCTTTCTTT
V: TRBV6-5; size: NA; J: TRBJ1-4; D: NA; CDR3: CASSHAGGINEKLFF; DNA: TGTGCCAGCAGTCACGCGGGGGGGATTAATGAAAAACTGTTTTTT
V: TRBV5-6; size: NA; J: TRBJ2-1; D: NA; CDR3: CASSLPGHSSYNEQFF; DNA: TGTGCCAGCAGCTTACCCGGACATAGCTCCTACAATGAGCAGTTCTTC
V: TRBV7-2; size: NA; J: TRBJ1-5; D: TRBD1; CDR3: CASSLAGTVHQPQHF; DNA: TGTGCCAGCAGCTTAGCAGGGACAGTTCATCAGCCCCAGCATTTT
V: TRBV4-1; size: NA; J: TRBJ2-1; D: TRBD2; CDR3: CASSHETSGLEQFF; DNA: TGCGCCAGCAGCCATGAAACTAGCGGGCTTGAGCAGTTCTTC
V: TRBV19; size: NA; J: TRBJ1-3; D: TRBD1; CDR3: CASKEDRVPTGNTIYF; DNA: TGTGCCAGTAAAGAGGACAGGGTGCCGACTGGAAACACCATATATTTT
V: TRBV19; size: few; J: TRBJ2-7; D: TRBD2; CDR3: CASSGGRGGEQYF; DNA: TGTGCCAGTAGCGGGGGCCGGGGGGGCGAGCAGTACTTC
V: TRBV12-5; size: NA; J: TRBJ1-1; D: NA; CDR3: CASGLGRGQNTEAFF; DNA: TGTGCTAGTGGTTTGGGCAGGGGTCAGAACACTGAAGCTTTCTTT
V: TRBV5-1; size: NA; J: TRBJ2-7; D: NA; CDR3: CASSLFLSYEQYF; DNA: TGCGCCAGCAGCTTGTTTCTCTCCTACGAGCAGTACTTC
V: TRBV2; size: NA; J: TRBJ2-7; D: TRBD2; CDR3: CASRGGYEQYF; DNA: TGTGCCAGCCGCGGGGGCTACGAGCAGTACTTC
V: TRBV4-1; size: NA; J: TRBJ1-5; D: NA; CDR3: CASSVRLGNQPQHF; DNA: TGCGCCAGCAGCGTCCGGTTGGGCAATCAGCCCCAGCATTTT
V: TRBV5-1; size: NA; J: TRBJ2-7; D: NA; CDR3: CASSGGGFSYEQYF; DNA: TGCGCCAGCAGCGGAGGGGGCTTCTCCTACGAGCAGTACTTC
V: TRBV10-3; size: NA; J: TRBJ1-2; D: TRBD1; CDR3: CAISVTGAWGYGYTF; DNA: TGTGCCATCAGTGTAACAGGGGCGTGGGGCTATGGCTACACCTTC
V: TRBV10-3; size: NA; J: TRBJ2-2; D: NA; CDR3: CAIGREVNTGELFF; DNA: TGTGCCATCGGTCGGGAAGTCAACACCGGGGAGCTGTTTTTT
V: TRBV19; size: NA; J: TRBJ2-1; D: NA; CDR3: CASSINSYNEQFF; DNA: TGTGCCAGTAGTATAAACTCATACAATGAGCAGTTCTTC
V: TRBV4-1; size: NA; J: TRBJ1-5; D: NA; CDR3: CASSQEYSNQPQHF; DNA: TGCGCCAGCAGCCAAGAATATAGCAATCAGCCCCAGCATTTT
V: TRBV6-6; size: NA; J: TRBJ2-7; D: NA; CDR3: CASSSGTLYEQYF; DNA: TGTGCCAGCAGTTCCGGGACTCTCTACGAGCAGTACTTC
V: TRBV7-2; size: NA; J: TRBJ1-4; D: TRBD1; CDR3: CASSPSGTGDEKLFF; DNA: TGTGCCAGCAGCCCCAGCGGGACAGGGGATGAAAAACTGTTTTTT
V: TRBV19; size: NA; J: TRBJ2-7; D: NA; CDR3: CASSPPARGVDEQYF; DNA: TGTGCCAGTAGTCCCCCGGCCAGGGGGGTCGACGAGCAGTACTTC
V: TRBV28; size: NA; J: TRBJ1-5; D: NA; CDR3: CASSGDQPQHF; DNA: TGTGCCAGCAGCGGTGATCAGCCCCAGCATTTT
V: TRBV7-9; size: once; J: TRBJ1-2; D: NA; CDR3: CASSPGSAAFVYGYTF; DNA: TGTGCCAGCAGCCCTGGATCGGCGGCCTTCGTCTATGGCTACACCTTC